Shown below are 19 T cell receptor beta chains from a single sample sequenced in a study of T-cell memory formation after mild COVID-19. TCRdb reanalysed the 5' RACE reads using MiXCR and keeps one entry per CDR3 protein. The sample carries roughly 450,000 distinct CDR3 sequences, 18% recorded once. What was sequenced was PBMCs or a T cell subset sorted from them (not recorded which). The receptors come from an adult woman who had mild COVID-19 (a few samples of this study predate the infection). Cell type and time point are not known.

This chain uses TRBV29-1 with TRBJ1-4, with D possibly TRBD1 on 5 matching bases. Trimming took 0 bases from V and 5 from J, leaving 7 bases between them. Per germline, CDR1 SQVTM and CDR2 ANQGSEA. The length of the CDR3 is 13 residues. The DNA for the CDR3 is TGCAGCGTTGAAGATCAGGGCAATGAAAAACTGTTTTTT. Translated, it gives CSVEDQGNEKLFF. The complete variable domain, with remaining parts taken from reference TRBV29-1 and TRBJ1-4, reads SAVISQKPSRDICQRGTSLTIQCQVDSQVTMMFWYRQQPGQSLTLIATANQGSEATYESGFVIDKFPISRPNLTFSTLTVSNMSPEDSSIYLCSVEDQGNEKLFFGSGTQLSVL.

This clonotype was seen a handful of times. The V gene is TRBV7-2, the J gene TRBJ2-7; D may be TRBD1 (7 bases). CDR3 length: 16 residues. With 7 bases removed from V and 5 bases from J, the gap between germline ends came to 24 bases. The germline V gene has CDR1 SGHTA and CDR2 FQGNSA. CDR3 residues: CASTKGARGFMHEQYF. In DNA, the CDR3 is TGTGCCAGCACCAAGGGGGCCCGGGGGTTCATGCACGAGCAGTACTTC.

This chain uses TRBV4-2 with TRBJ2-3; D is perhaps TRBD2 (6 bases). Germline-derived CDR1 and CDR2 are LGHNA and YNFKEQ. V was shortened by 0 bases and J by 9 bases, with 13 bases between the two germline ends. CDR3 length: 14 amino acids. The CDR3 spells CASSQERRGGTQYF. The CDR3 bases are TGTGCCAGCAGCCAAGAGAGGAGGGGTGGGACGCAGTATTTT.

In nucleotides, the CDR3 is TGCAGTGCTAGGACCCCCGGGAGGAACACTGAAGCTTTCTTT. This translates into CSARTPGRNTEAFF. The chain has TRBV20-1 and TRBJ1-1; D uncertain. The germline CDR1 and CDR2 sequences are DFQATT and SNEGSKA (reference sequence). The CDR3 is made up of 14 amino acids. Trimming stripped 3 bases from V and 1 base from J, with 12 bases between.

This clonotype was seen ten or more times. The chain has TRBV7-3 and TRBJ2-2, with a tentative D call TRBD1 (5 bases). CDR1 and CDR2 (germline): SGHTA, FQGTGA. The V end was cut by 4 bases, the J end by 4 bases, with 7 bases between. There are 13 residues in the CDR3. Written as DNA, the CDR3 is TGTGCCAGCAGCTCGACAGTCACCGGGGAGCTGTTTTTT. It yields the protein CASSSTVTGELFF.

The V gene is TRBV2, the J gene TRBJ1-6; TRBD1 matches at 7 bases. The germline V gene has CDR1 SNHLY and CDR2 FYNNEI. The CDR3 spans 15 residues. V trimming: 4 bases; J trimming: 6 bases; junction bases outside the gene matches: 6. The CDR3 loop is CASSVEGAPNSPLHF. The CDR3, as DNA: TGTGCCAGCAGTGTCGAGGGGGCGCCTAATTCACCCCTCCACTTT.

The table lists this clonotype with a few counts. V gene TRBV6-5 combines with J gene TRBJ2-2, with 8 bases aligning to TRBD1. The CDR3 has 15 residues. CDR1 is MNHEY and CDR2 is SVGAGI in the germline V gene. Losses at the gene ends were 5 bases for V and 10 bases for J; bases not matched to a gene: 12. CDR3 coding DNA: TGTGCCAGCAGTGATACAGGGGGACAGTATGAGGAGCTGTTTTTT. This codes for CASSDTGGQYEELFF.

This clonotype came up many times. The chain links TRBV2 to TRBJ2-5, with D unclear. This CDR3 comprises 14 residues. The V end was cut by 3 bases, the J end by 2 bases, with 10 bases between. CDR1 is SNHLY, CDR2 FYNNEI, per germline. CDR3 DNA sequence: TGTGCCAGCAGTGAGACGTTGGGGCAAGAGACCCAGTACTTC. Amino acid sequence: CASSETLGQETQYF.

There are a few counts of this clonotype. The chain combines TRBV9 with TRBJ1-1; TRBD1 matches 10 bases. The trim removed 4 bases at V and 3 bases at J, leaving 6 bases unmatched. CDR3 length: 15 amino acids. Per the germline V gene, CDR1 is SGDLS and CDR2 is YYNGEE. The CDR3 DNA reads TGTGCCAGCAGCCCGACAGGGGGCGGGTACACTGAAGCTTTCTTT. This gives the protein CASSPTGGGYTEAFF. The full variable domain, completed using reference TRBV9 and TRBJ1-1, is DSGVTQTPKHLITATGQRVTLRCSPRSGDLSVYWYQQSLDQGLQFLIQYYNGEERAKGNILERFSAQQFPDLHSELNLSSLELGDSALYFCASSPTGGGYTEAFFGQGTRLTVV.

The rearrangement joins TRBV15 to TRBJ2-5, with D possibly TRBD1 on 6 matching bases. Germline V gene data show CDR1 as LNHNV and CDR2 as YYDKDF (reference sequence). Trimming stripped 2 bases from V and 2 bases from J, with 6 bases between. The CDR3 spans 13 residues. The chain's CDR3 is CATSRQGQETQYF. In DNA form, the CDR3 reads TGTGCCACCAGCAGACAGGGGCAAGAGACCCAGTACTTC.

This clonotype was counted a few times. The chain links TRBV2 to TRBJ2-1, with D maybe TRBD2 (6 bases). This CDR3 region has 15 residues. Trimming cost V 5 bases and J 4 bases, with 15 bases left between them. Germline V gene data show CDR1 as SNHLY and CDR2 as FYNNEI. The CDR3 here is CASSFGTLQYNEQFF. The CDR3 DNA sequence: TGTGCCAGCAGTTTCGGGACTCTCCAATACAATGAGCAGTTCTTC.

The chain carries TRBV5-1 and TRBJ2-7; 8 bases line up with TRBD2. Germline-derived CDR1 and CDR2 are SGHRS and YFSETQ. The trim removed 0 bases at V and 4 bases at J, leaving 6 bases unmatched. There are 15 residues in the CDR3. CDR3 sequence reads: CASSLDIRGGYEQYF. CDR3 in DNA: TGCGCCAGCAGCTTGGACATCCGGGGGGGATACGAGCAGTACTTC.

The chain uses TRBV11-3 and TRBJ2-1, with TRBD2 matching over 7 bases. CDR3 size: 15 residues. Germline values: CDR1 SGHNT, CDR2 YENEEA. The J segment lost 8 bases and the V segment lost 4 bases, leaving 11 bases of the junction unmatched. CDR3 region: CASSSPGGDADEQFF. CDR3 nucleotide sequence: TGTGCCAGCAGCTCCCCGGGGGGAGATGCCGATGAGCAGTTCTTC.

This clonotype came up a few times. V gene TRBV6-1 combines with J gene TRBJ1-5; 8 bases match TRBD1. This CDR3 has 16 amino acids. Losses at the gene ends were 6 bases for V and 2 bases for J; bases not matched to a gene: 9. CDR1 and CDR2 from the germline V gene are MNHNS and SASEGT. CDR3 nucleotides: TGTGCCAGCAGCATTCAGGGGGCTGGGGGCAATCAGCCCCAGCATTTT. Amino acids: CASSIQGAGGNQPQHF.

This chain uses TRBV24-1 with TRBJ1-5; 7 bases match TRBD1. Looked up from germline, CDR1 is KGHDR and CDR2 is SFDVKD. V dropped 2 bases and J dropped 0; count of bases not matched to a gene: 9. There are 18 residues in the CDR3. CDR3 protein: CATSDSQGSWRSNQPQHF. CDR3 coding DNA: TGTGCCACCAGTGATTCACAGGGGAGCTGGCGTAGCAATCAGCCCCAGCATTTT.

This chain links TRBV7-2 with TRBJ2-7; weak D call: TRBD2 (5 bases). CDR3 length: 15 amino acids. V lost 3 bases and J lost 2, with 14 bases in between. The V gene's germline CDR1 is SGHTA and CDR2 FQGNSA. The CDR3 bases are TGTGCCAGCAGCTTTAGAGTCCAGCGGCCCTACGAGCAGTACTTC. Encoded protein: CASSFRVQRPYEQYF.

The V gene is TRBV27, the J gene TRBJ2-1; D is undetermined. The V gene lost 4 bases and the J gene lost 0 bases, with 7 bases spanning the gap. This CDR3 comprises 14 residues. Germline CDR1 MNHEY, CDR2 SMNVEV (reference sequence). CDR3 nucleotide sequence: TGTGCCAGCAGTTCGTTCAGCTCCTACAATGAGCAGTTCTTC. Translation gives CASSSFSSYNEQFF.

J is TRBJ2-7 and V is TRBV7-2; D is tentatively TRBD1 or TRBD2 (6 bases each). CDR3 length: 15 amino acids. Per germline, CDR1 SGHTA and CDR2 FQGNSA. Trimming stripped 4 bases from V and 6 bases from J, with 19 bases between. The CDR3 is CASSSQGGLLFEQYF. CDR3 bases: TGTGCCAGCAGCTCACAGGGAGGACTCTTGTTCGAGCAGTACTTC.

The chain carries TRBV5-1 and TRBJ1-5; no definite D call. Germline CDR1 is SGHRS and CDR2 is YFSETQ. The V end was cut by 1 base, the J end by 1 base, with 15 bases between. CDR3 length: 17 amino acids. The CDR3 region is CASSLLPKGGSNQPQHF. In DNA, the CDR3 is TGCGCCAGCAGCTTGCTGCCAAAGGGTGGAAGCAATCAGCCCCAGCATTTT.